This TCR beta chain was documented in a study of cytomegalovirus exposure and HLA in healthy donors. The study, taken as a whole, reports: The study put roughly 160 TCR beta chains on its list as cytomegalovirus-associated. One cluster of highly shared sequence variants probably arose as a sequencing artifact.

The CDR3 totals 14 residues. J lost 4 bases, V lost 5 bases, and 8 bases had no gene match. CDR1 is SGHTA and CDR2 is FQGNSA in the germline V gene. 60 Vbeta and 13 Jbeta primers were used in PCR. Sequenced by immunoSEQ multiplex PCR; TCRdb stores in-frame clones only, minus some. Among 150,000 to 200,000 clones listed, around 76% were seen once. Notes on this clone: Antigen: not known.

This chain uses TRBV7-2 with TRBJ2-7, with TRBD2 matching over 7 bases. This receptor was identified in a girl aged 5-17 years in good health and CMV-seropositive. Sequencing used PBMCs. CDR3 in amino acids: CASSPGLGPYEQYF. CDR3 DNA: TGTGCCAGCAGCCCCGGACTAGGGCCATACGAGCAGTACTTC. The variable domain in full, completed from reference TRBV7-2 and TRBJ2-7, reads GAGVSQSPSNKVTEKGKDVELRCDPISGHTALYWYRQSLGQGLEFLIYFQGNSAPDKSGLPSDRFSAERTGGSVSTLTIQRTQQEDSAVYLCASSPGLGPYEQYFGPGTRLTVT.